A selection of T cell receptor beta chains follows, all from one sample in a study of cytotoxic CD8 clonotypes in ibrutinib-treated CLL. Method: immunoSEQ multiplex PCR; TCRdb's copy keeps in-frame clones and lacks some. The top ten clones hold 5.9% of a sample with around 200,000 clones, about 75% of them seen once. Sequenced here: PBMCs, sampled after 12 months of ibrutinib treatment. The receptors were sampled from a human donor with chronic lymphocytic leukemia. Both conserved end residues are part of each CDR3. Fields, in order: V gene, clone size, J gene, CDR3 length, D gene, CDR3 protein, CDR3 DNA. A D gene is named only where the DNA matches it firmly. Clone size is given for some rows only: seen once, a few or many times, or a class if the clone is expanded.

>TRBV5-1|few|TRBJ2-1|14|.
CASSRRSLDNEQFF
TGCGCCAGCAGCCGCAGGTCGCTGGACAATGAGCAGTTCTTC
>TRBV5-1|.|TRBJ1-4|15|.
CASSLDGTPNEKLFF
TGCGCCAGCAGCTTGGATGGGACCCCGAATGAAAAACTGTTTTTT
>TRBV7-9|.|TRBJ2-5|15|TRBD2
CASSRAGGLQETQYF
TGTGCCAGCAGCCGAGCGGGAGGCCTACAAGAGACCCAGTACTTC
>TRBV30|.|TRBJ2-3|13|.
CAWSVIGPGGQYF
TGTGCCTGGAGTGTAATAGGGCCAGGCGGCCAGTATTTT
>TRBV2|.|TRBJ2-5|16|TRBD2
CASSEGLAGETETQYF
TGTGCCAGCAGTGAAGGGCTAGCGGGGGAGACAGAGACCCAGTACTTC
>TRBV30|.|TRBJ2-7|11|.
CAWSVRGEQYF
TGTGCCTGGAGCGTCCGGGGCGAGCAGTACTTC
>TRBV30|.|TRBJ2-3|13|TRBD2
CARTSGTTDTQYF
TGTGCCAGGACTAGCGGGACCACAGATACGCAGTATTTT
>TRBV28|.|TRBJ2-7|14|TRBD1
CASTQSTGTNEQYF
TGTGCCAGCACCCAGTCGACAGGGACCAACGAGCAGTACTTC
>TRBV30|.|TRBJ1-3|15|TRBD1
CAWSDPGGSGNTIYF
TGTGCCTGGAGCGATCCAGGGGGCTCTGGAAACACCATATATTTT
>TRBV5-1|.|TRBJ2-7|13|.
CASSYGRPGEQYF
TGCGCCAGCAGCTACGGCCGTCCGGGCGAGCAGTACTTC
>TRBV28|.|TRBJ1-1|12|.
CASTALGRRAFF
TGTGCCAGCACCGCACTAGGGAGGAGAGCTTTCTTT
>TRBV4-1|.|TRBJ2-3|15|.
CASSLRAGGTDTQYF
TGCGCCAGCAGCCTACGGGCAGGGGGCACAGATACGCAGTATTTT
>TRBV5-6|.|TRBJ2-7|15|.
CASSFGRGWTYEQYF
TGTGCCAGCAGCTTTGGTAGGGGTTGGACCTACGAGCAGTACTTC
>TRBV13|.|TRBJ2-7|15|TRBD2
CASSHGLANAYEQYF
TGTGCCAGCAGCCACGGACTAGCGAACGCCTACGAGCAGTACTTC
>TRBV5-1|.|TRBJ1-2|15|TRBD1
CASSARDRDVYGYTF
TGCGCCAGCAGCGCCCGGGACAGGGATGTCTATGGCTACACCTTC
>TRBV7-3|few|TRBJ1-5|15|TRBD1
CASSLAGGAGQPQHF
TGTGCCAGCAGCTTAGCAGGGGGCGCCGGTCAGCCCCAGCATTTT
>TRBV10-2|.|TRBJ1-3|16|TRBD1
CASSDPGTGAGNTIYF
TGCGCCAGCAGTGACCCCGGGACAGGGGCTGGAAACACCATATATTTT
>TRBV9|.|TRBJ2-7|15|.
CASSPGPGILYEQYF
TGTGCCAGCAGCCCCGGCCCGGGGATACTCTACGAGCAGTACTTC
>TRBV14|.|TRBJ2-7|15|TRBD2
CASSPLAGAILEQYF
TGTGCCAGCAGCCCTTTGGCGGGAGCGATACTCGAGCAGTACTTC
>TRBV29-1|.|TRBJ2-1|15|TRBD2
CSVETSGGFNNEQFF
TGCAGCGTTGAGACTAGCGGGGGGTTTAACAATGAGCAGTTCTTC
>TRBV9|.|TRBJ2-1|14|TRBD1
CASSAVTGSQSGIF
TGTGCCAGCAGCGCCGTGACAGGGAGTCAGAGCGGAATCTTC
>TRBV6-1|few|TRBJ2-4|13|.
CASSEAPGNIQYF
TGTGCCAGCAGTGAAGCCCCAGGGAACATTCAGTACTTC
>TRBV5-1|.|TRBJ2-7|14|.
CASRQGLALYEQYF
TGCGCCAGCAGGCAGGGCCTAGCGTTATACGAGCAGTACTTC
>TRBV30|.|TRBJ1-6|15|.
CAWSGGNSYNSPLHF
TGTGCCTGGAGTGGGGGGAACTCCTATAATTCACCCCTCCACTTT
>TRBV28|.|TRBJ2-7|15|TRBD2
CASSSRSGSVYEQYF
TGTGCCAGCAGTTCGAGGAGCGGGAGTGTCTACGAGCAGTACTTC
>TRBV6-5|.|TRBJ1-5|14|.
CASSYSRAEQPQHF
TGTGCCAGCAGTTACTCGCGGGCGGAACAGCCCCAGCATTTT
>TRBV13|.|TRBJ2-7|15|.
CASSAFGGRLHEQYF
TGTGCCAGCAGCGCCTTCGGGGGGCGCTTGCACGAGCAGTACTTC
>TRBV21-1|.|TRBJ1-2|16|.
CASSKGAGGAASGYTF
TGTGCCAGCAGCAAGGGGGCGGGAGGGGCGGCGAGTGGCTACACCTTC
>TRBV30|.|TRBJ2-5|16|.
CAWRVLGFKGRETQYF
TGTGCCTGGAGGGTTTTGGGATTTAAGGGGCGAGAGACCCAGTACTTC
>TRBV29-1|.|TRBJ1-1|10|.
CSVVWQNAFF
TGCAGCGTTGTGTGGCAGAACGCTTTCTTT
>TRBV7-2|.|TRBJ2-3|12|.
CASSSYGDTQYF
TGTGCCAGCAGCAGCTACGGGGATACGCAGTATTTT
>TRBV6-6|.|TRBJ2-7|14|TRBD1
CASSYGAGGYEQYF
TGTGCCAGCAGTTACGGGGCAGGGGGCTACGAGCAGTACTTC
>TRBV9|.|TRBJ2-2|16|TRBD1
CASSAYRGSSPGELFF
TGTGCCAGCAGCGCTTACAGGGGGTCAAGCCCCGGGGAGCTGTTTTTT
>TRBV5-1|.|TRBJ2-7|13|.
CASSLPGGYEQYF
TGCGCCAGCAGCTTGCCTGGGGGCTACGAGCAGTACTTC
>TRBV9|.|TRBJ1-4|15|TRBD1
CASSVETGSNEKLFF
TGTGCCAGCAGCGTAGAGACAGGGAGTAATGAAAAACTGTTTTTT
>TRBV12-5|.|TRBJ1-1|14|.
CASDSHGGNTEAFF
TGTGCTAGTGACTCTCACGGGGGGAACACTGAAGCTTTCTTT
>TRBV5-1|.|TRBJ1-2|13|.
CASSLDPGGGYTF
TGCGCCAGCAGCTTGGATCCCGGTGGGGGCTACACCTTC
>TRBV9|.|TRBJ1-6|11|.
CASSARGPLHF
TGTGCCAGCAGCGCCAGGGGTCCCCTCCACTTT
>TRBV5-4|.|TRBJ1-6|14|.
CASTALGPGSPLHF
TGTGCCAGCACCGCCTTAGGGCCGGGGTCACCCCTCCACTTT
>TRBV5-1|.|TRBJ2-7|17|.
CASSLDGGSAVVGEQYF
TGCGCCAGCAGCTTGGATGGGGGCTCGGCAGTTGTAGGCGAGCAGTACTTC
>TRBV9|medium-sized|TRBJ2-1|15|.
CASSVFHSPNNEQFF
TGTGCCAGCAGCGTATTTCATTCTCCCAACAATGAGCAGTTCTTC
>TRBV4-2|.|TRBJ2-7|12|.
CASSQGGYEQYF
TGTGCCAGCAGCCAGGGGGGTTACGAGCAGTACTTC
>TRBV6-5|.|TRBJ2-3|11|.
CASSYLDTQYF
TGTGCCAGCAGTTACCTAGATACGCAGTATTTT
>TRBV4-3|few|TRBJ1-4|14|TRBD1
CASSLGQGGEKLFF
TGCGCCAGCAGCCTGGGACAGGGGGGTGAAAAACTGTTTTTT
>TRBV13|.|TRBJ2-7|18|TRBD1
CASSLAGTASLIPYEQYF
TGTGCCAGCAGCTTAGCCGGGACAGCTTCACTTATCCCCTACGAGCAGTACTTC
>TRBV6-4|few|TRBJ1-2|13|.
CASSDPGRGGYTF
TGTGCCAGCAGTGACCCGGGAAGAGGTGGCTACACCTTC
>TRBV15|.|TRBJ1-2|15|.
CATSRDYGGNYGYTF
TGTGCCACCAGCAGAGATTACGGGGGTAACTATGGCTACACCTTC
>TRBV7-9|.|TRBJ2-7|14|TRBD1
CASSRDRGHYEQYF
TGTGCCAGCAGCCGCGACAGGGGGCACTACGAGCAGTACTTC
>TRBV4-3|.|TRBJ1-6|17|.
CASSQDGRGDYNSPLHF
TGCGCCAGCAGCCAAGATGGGAGAGGGGACTATAATTCACCCCTCCACTTT
>TRBV5-1|.|TRBJ2-7|12|.
CASSPLLYEQYF
TGCGCCAGCAGCCCACTTTTGTACGAGCAGTACTTC
>TRBV27|.|TRBJ1-5|20|TRBD1
CASSLSVGQGILYSNQPQHF
TGTGCCAGCAGTTTATCGGTGGGACAGGGGATTCTCTATAGCAATCAGCCCCAGCATTTT
>TRBV5-8|.|TRBJ2-7|14|TRBD2
CASSRGLAGSWQYF
TGTGCCAGCAGCCGCGGACTAGCGGGCTCATGGCAGTACTTC
>TRBV7-2|.|TRBJ2-3|17|.
CASSLGPSGLTTDTQYF
TGTGCCAGCAGCTTAGGGCCCTCCGGACTTACCACAGATACGCAGTATTTT